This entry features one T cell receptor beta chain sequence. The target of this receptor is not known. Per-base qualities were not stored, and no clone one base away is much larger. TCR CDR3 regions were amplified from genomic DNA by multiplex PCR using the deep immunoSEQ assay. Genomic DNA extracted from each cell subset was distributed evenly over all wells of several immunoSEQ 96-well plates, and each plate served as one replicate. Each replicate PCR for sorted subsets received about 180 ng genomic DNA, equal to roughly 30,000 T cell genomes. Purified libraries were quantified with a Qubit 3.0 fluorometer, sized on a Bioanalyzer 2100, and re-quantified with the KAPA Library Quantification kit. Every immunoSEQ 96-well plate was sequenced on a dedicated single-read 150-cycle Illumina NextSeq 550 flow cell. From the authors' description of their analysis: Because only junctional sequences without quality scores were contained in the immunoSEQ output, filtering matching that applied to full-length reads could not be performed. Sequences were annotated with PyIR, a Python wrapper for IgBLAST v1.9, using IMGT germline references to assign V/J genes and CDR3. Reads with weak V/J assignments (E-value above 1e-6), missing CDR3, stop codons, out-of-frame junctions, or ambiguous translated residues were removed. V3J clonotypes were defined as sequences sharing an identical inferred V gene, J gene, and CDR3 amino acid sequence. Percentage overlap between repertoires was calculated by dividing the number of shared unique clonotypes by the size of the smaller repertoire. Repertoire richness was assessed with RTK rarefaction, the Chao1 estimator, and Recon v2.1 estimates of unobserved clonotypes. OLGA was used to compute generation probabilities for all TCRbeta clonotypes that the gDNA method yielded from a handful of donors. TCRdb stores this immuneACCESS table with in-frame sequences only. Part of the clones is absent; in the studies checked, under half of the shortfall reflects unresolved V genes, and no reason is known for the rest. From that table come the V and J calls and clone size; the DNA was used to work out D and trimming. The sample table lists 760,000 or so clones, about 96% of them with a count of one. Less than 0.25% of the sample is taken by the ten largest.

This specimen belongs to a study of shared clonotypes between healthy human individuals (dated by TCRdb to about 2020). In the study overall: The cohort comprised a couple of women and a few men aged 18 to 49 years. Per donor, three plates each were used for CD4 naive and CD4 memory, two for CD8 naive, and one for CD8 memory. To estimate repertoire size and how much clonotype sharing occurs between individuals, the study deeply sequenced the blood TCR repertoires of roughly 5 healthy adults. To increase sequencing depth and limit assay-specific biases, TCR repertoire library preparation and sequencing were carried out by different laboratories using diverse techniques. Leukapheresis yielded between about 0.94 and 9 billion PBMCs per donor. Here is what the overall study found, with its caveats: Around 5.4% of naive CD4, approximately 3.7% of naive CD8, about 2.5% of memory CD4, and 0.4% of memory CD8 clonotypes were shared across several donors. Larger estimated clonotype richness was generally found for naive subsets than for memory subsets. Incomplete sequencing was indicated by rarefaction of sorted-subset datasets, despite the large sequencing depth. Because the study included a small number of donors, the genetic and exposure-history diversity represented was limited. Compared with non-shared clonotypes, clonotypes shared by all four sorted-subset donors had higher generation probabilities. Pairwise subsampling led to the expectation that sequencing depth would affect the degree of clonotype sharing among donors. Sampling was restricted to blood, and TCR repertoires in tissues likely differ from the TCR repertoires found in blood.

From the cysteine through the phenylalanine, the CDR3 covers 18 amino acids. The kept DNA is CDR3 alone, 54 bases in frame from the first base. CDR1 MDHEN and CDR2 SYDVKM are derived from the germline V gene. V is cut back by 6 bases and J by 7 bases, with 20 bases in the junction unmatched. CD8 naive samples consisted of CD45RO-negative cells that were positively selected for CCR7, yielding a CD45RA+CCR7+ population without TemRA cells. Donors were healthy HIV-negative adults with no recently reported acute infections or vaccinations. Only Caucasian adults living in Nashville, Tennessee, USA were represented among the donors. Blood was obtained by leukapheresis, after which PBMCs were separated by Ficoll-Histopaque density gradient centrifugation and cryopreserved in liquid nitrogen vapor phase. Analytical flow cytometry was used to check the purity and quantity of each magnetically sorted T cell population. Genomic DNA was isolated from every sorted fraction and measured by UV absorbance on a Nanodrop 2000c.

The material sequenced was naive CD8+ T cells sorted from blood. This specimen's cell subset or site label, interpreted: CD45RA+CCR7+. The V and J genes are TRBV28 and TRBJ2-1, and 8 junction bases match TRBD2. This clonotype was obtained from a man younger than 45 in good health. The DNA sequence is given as TGTGCCAGCAGCCAAGACCGAGCGGGAGCTCTCCGGGGGAATGAGCAGTTCTTC. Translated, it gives CASSQDRAGALRGNEQFF.